What follows are 20 T cell receptor beta chains derived from one specimen sequenced in a study of T cell responses to AZD1222 COVID-19 vaccine. Sequenced by immunoSEQ multiplex PCR; TCRdb stores in-frame clones only, minus some. Of about 130,000 clones listed, roughly 93% are singletons. The sequences come from peripheral blood, collected 28 days after the second AZD1222 dose. Receptors were obtained from an adult who received the AZD1222 COVID-19 vaccine.

The chain has TRBV5-1 and TRBJ1-3; no firm D call. V dropped 0 bases and J dropped 0 bases, with 4 bases sitting between them. The germline CDR1 and CDR2 sequences are SGHRS and YFSETQ. This CDR3 is built from 14 residues. The CDR3 region has the DNA TGCGCCAGCAGCTTGGAGGGCTCTGGAAACACCATATATTTT. This sequence encodes CASSLEGSGNTIYF. The complete variable domain, with remaining parts taken from reference TRBV5-1 and TRBJ1-3, reads KAGVTQTPRYLIKTRGQQVTLSCSPISGHRSVSWYQQTPGQGLQFLFEYFSETQRNKGNFPGRFSGRQFSNSRSEMNVSTLELGDSALYLCASSLEGSGNTIYFGEGSWLTVV.

This clone was counted once. V usage is TRBV3-1 (or the pseudogene TRBV3-2) and J usage is TRBJ1-1; D unresolved. Trimming took off 0 bases at V and 1 base at J, with 9 bases between the two ends. The CDR3 is 15 residues long. Germline V gene lookup returns CDR1 LGHDT and CDR2 YNNKEL (reference sequence). CDR3 nucleotide sequence: TGTGCCAGCAGCCAAGACCCTCGGGGGAACACTGAAGCTTTCTTT. Its protein product is CASSQDPRGNTEAFF.

This chain links TRBV11-2 with TRBJ2-2; 7 positions match TRBD2. The V gene end was trimmed by 4 bases and the J gene end by 6 bases; junction bases not matched to a gene: 8. Germline CDR1 is SGHAT and CDR2 is FQNNGV. This CDR3 comprises 15 residues. The CDR3 spells CASSSNPAGAGELFF. The CDR3, as DNA: TGTGCCAGCAGCTCAAACCCCGCGGGGGCCGGGGAGCTGTTTTTT.

The rearrangement uses TRBV7-2 and TRBJ1-2, with no clear D. This CDR3 is built from 12 residues. With 5 bases removed from V and 8 bases from J, the gap between germline ends came to 12 bases. CDR1 SGHTA and CDR2 FQGNSA come from the germline V gene. The DNA for the CDR3 is TGTGCCAGCAGCCCCGAGTACGGCGGCTACACCTTC. Translation gives CASSPEYGGYTF.

This chain uses TRBV5-1 with TRBJ2-1; either TRBD1 or TRBD2 may supply D (5 bases each). The CDR3 runs 14 residues. From germline, CDR1 is SGHRS and CDR2 YFSETQ. V lost 0 bases and J lost 5, with 9 bases in between. Here the CDR3 reads CASSLGGPNNEQFF. The CDR3 bases are TGCGCCAGCAGCTTGGGGGGACCCAACAATGAGCAGTTCTTC.

The gene calls are TRBV2 and TRBJ2-1; D call uncertain. CDR3 size: 16 residues. The germline V gene encodes CDR1 SNHLY and CDR2 FYNNEI. Trimming left V 0 bases short and J 5 bases short, with 14 bases between. The CDR3 spells CASSEAGLLLNNEQFF. The CDR3 DNA reads TGTGCCAGCAGTGAAGCGGGCCTCCTCCTCAACAATGAGCAGTTCTTC.

The chain combines TRBV15 with TRBJ1-2; TRBD1 might be the D (5 bases). This CDR3 region has 14 residues. CDR1 LNHNV and CDR2 YYDKDF come from the germline V gene (reference sequence). V was pared by 0 bases and J by 1 base, with 6 bases between. The CDR3 DNA reads as TGTGCCACCAGCAGAGAGGGGGTTAACTATGGCTACACCTTC. This codes for CATSREGVNYGYTF.

The rearrangement links TRBV9 to TRBJ2-2, with 9 bases aligning to TRBD2. Germline V gene sequence: CDR1 SGDLS, CDR2 YYNGEE. V shed 3 bases and J 0 bases; nucleotides not matched to a gene: 3. The CDR3 loop spans 16 amino acids. CDR3 loop: CASSGRLAANTGELFF. DNA for the CDR3: TGTGCCAGCAGCGGGAGACTAGCGGCGAACACCGGGGAGCTGTTTTTT. The entire variable domain, with the rest obtained from reference TRBV9 and TRBJ2-2, is as follows: DSGVTQTPKHLITATGQRVTLRCSPRSGDLSVYWYQQSLDQGLQFLIQYYNGEERAKGNILERFSAQQFPDLHSELNLSSLELGDSALYFCASSGRLAANTGELFFGEGSRLTVL.

The CDR3 sequence is CASSPSRDRYTDTQYF. CDR3 DNA sequence: TGTGCCAGCAGCCCGTCCCGGGACAGGTACACAGATACGCAGTATTTT. V gene TRBV9 combines with J gene TRBJ2-3; 8 bases agree with TRBD1. The V and J ends lost 4 bases and 2 bases, in that order; junction bases with no gene match: 9. Germline V gives CDR1 SGDLS, CDR2 YYNGEE. The CDR3 has 16 amino acids.

This chain links TRBV18 with TRBJ1-4; no clear D gene. This CDR3 has 14 amino acids. Germline-derived CDR1 and CDR2 are KGHSH and LQKENI. V lost 3 bases, J lost 5 bases, and 10 bases lay in between. The CDR3 sequence is CASSPGLGNEKLFF. CDR3 bases: TGTGCCAGCTCACCGGGTCTGGGGAATGAAAAACTGTTTTTT.

The chain has TRBV6-5 and TRBJ2-7; 10 nucleotides agree with TRBD1. CDR1 and CDR2 (germline): MNHEY, SVGAGI. This CDR3 comprises 14 residues. The V segment lost 2 bases and the J segment 6 bases; nucleotides outside the gene matches: 4. The CDR3 nucleotides read TGTGCCAGCAGTTACGGGACAGGGGAGGGCGAGCAGTACTTC. It codes for CASSYGTGEGEQYF.

J is TRBJ2-1 and V is TRBV21-1; the table calls TRBD1, which could not be checked here. TRBV21-1 is marked as a pseudogene. The CDR3 is made up of 17 amino acids. The CDR3 protein is CASSKGLAVPSYNEQFF. The CDR3 DNA reads as TGTGCCAGCAGCAAAGGGCTCGCAGTACCCTCCTACAATGAGCAGTTCTTC.

This chain links TRBV27 with TRBJ2-6; 7 nucleotides agree with TRBD1. CDR1 and CDR2 (germline): MNHEY, SMNVEV (reference sequence). V gave up 6 bases and J gave up 1 base; unmatched junction bases: 18. The CDR3 extends over 20 amino acids. The CDR3 loop is CASSKNPGQFFVSGANVLTF. The DNA of the CDR3 is TGTGCCAGCAGCAAAAACCCGGGACAGTTTTTTGTATCTGGGGCCAACGTCCTGACTTTC.

CDR3 in amino acids: CASSLGYKNTEAFF. CDR3 coding DNA: TGTGCCAGCAGCTTAGGGTATAAGAACACTGAAGCTTTCTTT. The rearrangement links TRBV11-1 to TRBJ1-1; D gene unclear. Germline CDR1 is SGHAT and CDR2 is FQDESV (reference sequence). The CDR3 runs 14 residues. V lost 1 base to trimming and J lost 1 base, with 7 bases between them.

The chain carries TRBV29-1 and TRBJ2-3; D unresolved. Per germline, CDR1 SQVTM and CDR2 ANQGSEA. Trimming shortened V by 3 bases and J by 2 bases, and 6 bases separated the two germline ends. The CDR3 is 12 amino acids. Here the CDR3 DNA reads TGCAGCGTTGACTCCAACACAGATACGCAGTATTTT. The encoded protein is CSVDSNTDTQYF.

This clone showed up just a few times. The chain joins TRBV11-1 to TRBJ2-5; 10 bases are a match to TRBD2. CDR1 and CDR2 (germline): SGHAT, FQDESV (reference sequence). The CDR3 has 16 amino acids. J was trimmed by 0 bases and V by 2 bases; bases with no gene match: 3. CDR3 nucleotide sequence: TGTGCCAGCAGCTTACGAAGCGGGAGGGACCAAGAGACCCAGTACTTC. It specifies CASSLRSGRDQETQYF.

The genes are TRBV5-4 and TRBJ1-2; D is unclear. CDR3 length: 16 amino acids. CDR1 and CDR2 from the germline V gene are SGHNT and YYREEE (reference sequence). V lost 0 bases and J lost 6, with 18 bases in between. The CDR3 sequence is CASSLGTEPLTDGYTF. CDR3 bases: TGTGCCAGCAGCTTGGGTACGGAACCTCTAACGGATGGCTACACCTTC.

V usage is TRBV2 and J usage is TRBJ1-1, with TRBD1 matching over 9 bases. V was clipped by 6 bases and J by 1 base; unmatched bases: 0. CDR3 length: 13 amino acids. Per germline, CDR1 SNHLY and CDR2 FYNNEI. CDR3 in amino acids: CASRGQGNTEAFF. The CDR3 DNA reads as TGTGCCAGCAGGGGACAGGGGAACACTGAAGCTTTCTTT.

V gene TRBV3-1 (or the pseudogene TRBV3-2) combines with J gene TRBJ2-1; TRBD2 matches 8 bases. With 1 base clipped from V and 2 bases from J, the junction kept 10 bases outside the gene matches. The germline V gene encodes CDR1 LGHDT and CDR2 YNNKEL (reference sequence). CDR3 length: 18 residues. The CDR3 DNA reads as TGTGCCAGCAGCCAAGGTCCTAGCGGGTCCCTCCCCTACAATGAGCAGTTCTTC. As protein: CASSQGPSGSLPYNEQFF.

V usage is TRBV28 and J usage is TRBJ2-7, with 10 bases aligning to TRBD2. The germline V gene encodes CDR1 MDHEN and CDR2 SYDVKM. This CDR3 contains 15 residues. Germline trimming cut 5 bases from V and 6 bases from J; bases unmatched to any gene: 10. The CDR3 spells CASSESGRAQREQYF. For the CDR3, the DNA is TGTGCCAGCAGTGAGAGCGGGAGGGCCCAGCGCGAGCAGTACTTC.